The rows below give T cell receptor beta chains drawn from one sample of a study of shared clonotypes between healthy human individuals. Method: immunoSEQ multiplex PCR; TCRdb's copy keeps in-frame clones and lacks some. The sample holds some 1 million clones, around four fifths seen once. Input material: memory CD4+ T cells sorted from blood. Receptors originate from a man younger than 35 in good health. The conserved cysteine and the conserved F or W are not part of the CDR3 here. Each record gives: CDR3 protein, D gene, J gene, V gene. The D gene is left open where the match is weak.

ASSQEGGNQPQH	NA	TRBJ1-5	TRBV4-2
ASVKLFLNTEAF	NA	TRBJ1-1	TRBV5-6
ASRKAGYYGYT	NA	TRBJ1-2	TRBV6-1
ASSQGLKETQY	NA	TRBJ2-5	TRBV4-1
ASSYTQGPYEQY	NA	TRBJ2-7	TRBV6-5
ASSSVDRGSRPLH	TRBD1	TRBJ1-6	TRBV11-2
ASRRGYYEQY	NA	TRBJ2-7	TRBV2
ASSVPTGTGNTIY	NA	TRBJ1-3	TRBV28
ASSLEGVGSYNEQF	NA	TRBJ2-1	TRBV5-4
ASSADLGYTEAF	NA	TRBJ1-1	TRBV6-1
ASSPDRGPYSNQPQH	TRBD1	TRBJ1-5	TRBV27
ASSGSGTEAF	NA	TRBJ1-1	TRBV2
ASSLIGESSYEQY	NA	TRBJ2-7	TRBV7-2
ASSYSGTSQETQY	TRBD2	TRBJ2-5	TRBV6-5
ASSFGEEAQH	NA	TRBJ1-5	TRBV7-9
ASRLAGGHTGELF	TRBD2	TRBJ2-2	TRBV19
ASSPPTSGNTDTQY	TRBD2	TRBJ2-3	TRBV18
ASSPPGGGEREKLF	NA	TRBJ1-4	TRBV18
ASSRDRGYEKLF	TRBD1	TRBJ1-4	TRBV7-7
AGRIGGANTGELF	NA	TRBJ2-2	TRBV6-1
ASSLGLADPIYEQY	TRBD2	TRBJ2-7	TRBV28
ASRESGGELF	NA	TRBJ2-2	TRBV7-7
ASSPRDAGNTIY	NA	TRBJ1-3	TRBV2
ASSSRQGGDTQY	TRBD1	TRBJ2-3	TRBV9
ASSKNRGEAF	TRBD1	TRBJ1-1	TRBV28
ASSEHPSGRAADTQY	TRBD2	TRBJ2-3	TRBV6-1
ASSYSRGGGEQY	TRBD1	TRBJ2-7	TRBV6-5